This T cell receptor beta chain was recorded in a study of T cell responses to AZD1222 COVID-19 vaccine. Findings and caveats of the study: Spike-wide coverage was observed for vaccine-associated CD4 TCRs, with dominant responses at 160-218 and 743-854.

Assay used: immunoSEQ multiplex PCR; TCRdb lists only in-frame clones, some missing. Among 130,000 or so clones listed, around 94% were seen once. The junction had 7 bases not matched to a gene; V was cut back by 0 bases and J by 0 bases. This CDR3 contains 18 residues. The germline V gene has CDR1 SQVTM and CDR2 ANQGSEA. As regards this clone: What it binds is not known.

The source is an adult in good health. The material sequenced was peripheral blood, taken on day 0 of AZD1222 vaccination. The chain uses TRBV29-1 and TRBJ2-7, with 14 bases fitting TRBD2. The CDR3 sequence is CSVEDGTSGSRGSYEQYF. As DNA, the CDR3 is TGCAGCGTTGAAGATGGGACTAGCGGGAGTCGGGGCTCCTACGAGCAGTACTTC.